This T cell receptor beta chain was obtained from a study of blood T cell repertoires in COVID-19. Study context: Samples taken during acute and convalescent COVID-19 were collected in the United States, Italy and Spain. The cDNA or gDNA used as material had been derived from T cells, B-cell-depleted T cells, or PBMCs.

Original handling: How many nucleated cells were present was estimated from reference gene primer amplification. This table comes from immunoSEQ multiplex PCR, and its TCRdb copy is limited to in-frame clones, with some not included. That table furnishes V, J and clone size, whereas the DNA furnished D and trimming. Of approximately 89,000 clones listed, more than 70% were seen once; the top ten hold approximately 15%. The CDR3 spans 14 residues. Trimming took off 1 base at V and 5 bases at J, with 14 bases between the two ends. The germline V gene has CDR1 SQVTM and CDR2 ANQGSEA. The J gene is TRBJ2-5, the V gene TRBV29-1, with a tentative D call TRBD2 (6 bases). The clonotype was recovered from a woman in her seventies with acute or convalescent COVID-19. Source material: peripheral blood. Here the CDR3 DNA reads TGCAGCGTTGAAGGGGACGCGGGGTTTGAGACCCAGTACTTC. As protein: CSVEGDAGFETQYF.